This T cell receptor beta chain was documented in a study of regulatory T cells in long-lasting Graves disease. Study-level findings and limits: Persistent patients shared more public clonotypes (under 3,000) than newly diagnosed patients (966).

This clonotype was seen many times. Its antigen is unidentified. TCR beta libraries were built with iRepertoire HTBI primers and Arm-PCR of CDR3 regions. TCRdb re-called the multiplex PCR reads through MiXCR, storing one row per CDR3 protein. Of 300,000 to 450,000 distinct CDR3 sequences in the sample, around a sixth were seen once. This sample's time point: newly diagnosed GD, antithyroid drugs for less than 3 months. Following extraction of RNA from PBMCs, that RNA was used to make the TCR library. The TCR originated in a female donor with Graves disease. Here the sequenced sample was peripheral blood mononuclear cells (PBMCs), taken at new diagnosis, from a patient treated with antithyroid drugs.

The CDR3 spells CSAPRGVGGETQYF. In DNA form, the CDR3 reads TGCAGTGCGCCCCGGGGGGTAGGAGGAGAGACCCAGTACTTC. The chain has TRBV20-1 and TRBJ2-5, with 7 bases identical to TRBD2. Germline loops: CDR1 DFQATT, CDR2 SNEGSKA (reference sequence). J gave up 4 bases and V 6 bases, and 11 bases lay outside the gene matches. The CDR3 contains 14 residues.